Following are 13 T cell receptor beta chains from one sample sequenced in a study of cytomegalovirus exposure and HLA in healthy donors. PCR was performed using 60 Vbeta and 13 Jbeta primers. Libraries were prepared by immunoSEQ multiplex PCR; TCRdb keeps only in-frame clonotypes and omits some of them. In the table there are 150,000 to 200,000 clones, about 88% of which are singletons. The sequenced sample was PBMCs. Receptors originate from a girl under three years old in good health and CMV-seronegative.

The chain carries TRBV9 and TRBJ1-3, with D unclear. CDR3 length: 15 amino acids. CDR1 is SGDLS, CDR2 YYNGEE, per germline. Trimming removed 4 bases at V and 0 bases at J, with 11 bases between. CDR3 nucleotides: TGTGCCAGCAGCCCCTTTGACAACTCTGGAAACACCATATATTTT. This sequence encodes CASSPFDNSGNTIYF.

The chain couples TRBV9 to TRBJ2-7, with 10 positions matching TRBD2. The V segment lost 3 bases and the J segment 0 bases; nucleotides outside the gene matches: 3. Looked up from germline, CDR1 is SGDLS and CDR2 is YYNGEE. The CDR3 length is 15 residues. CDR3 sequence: CASSALAGASYEQYF. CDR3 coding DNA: TGTGCCAGCAGCGCCCTAGCGGGAGCCTCCTACGAGCAGTACTTC.

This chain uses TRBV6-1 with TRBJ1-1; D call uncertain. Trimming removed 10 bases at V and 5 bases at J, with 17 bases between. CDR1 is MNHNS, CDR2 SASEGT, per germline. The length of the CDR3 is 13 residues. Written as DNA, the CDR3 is TGTGCCACCGACGAGAGTCGACAAACTGAAGCTTTCTTT. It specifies CATDESRQTEAFF.

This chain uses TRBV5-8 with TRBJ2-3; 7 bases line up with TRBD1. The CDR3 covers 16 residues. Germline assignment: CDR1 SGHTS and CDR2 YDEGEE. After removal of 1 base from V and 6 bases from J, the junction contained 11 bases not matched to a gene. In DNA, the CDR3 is TGTGCCAGCAGCTTGAACCAGGGACAGTATCACGATACGCAGTATTTT. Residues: CASSLNQGQYHDTQYF.

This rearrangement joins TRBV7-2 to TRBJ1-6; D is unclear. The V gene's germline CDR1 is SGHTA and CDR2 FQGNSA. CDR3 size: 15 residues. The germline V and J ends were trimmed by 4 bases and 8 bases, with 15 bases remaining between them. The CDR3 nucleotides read TGTGCCAGCAGCTCTCTGTACGGAGATCATTCACCCCTCCACTTT. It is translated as CASSSLYGDHSPLHF.

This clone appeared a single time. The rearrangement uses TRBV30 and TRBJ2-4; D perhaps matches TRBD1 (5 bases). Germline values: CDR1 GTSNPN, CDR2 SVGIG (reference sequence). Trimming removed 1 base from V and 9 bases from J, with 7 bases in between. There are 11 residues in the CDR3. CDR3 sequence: CAWSDRGIQYF. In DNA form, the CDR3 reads TGTGCCTGGAGTGATAGGGGCATTCAGTACTTC.

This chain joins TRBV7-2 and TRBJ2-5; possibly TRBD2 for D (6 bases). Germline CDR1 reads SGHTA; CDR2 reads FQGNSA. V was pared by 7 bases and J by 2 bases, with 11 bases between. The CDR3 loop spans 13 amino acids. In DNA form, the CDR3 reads TGTGCCAGCAACACCGGGACTCAAGAGACCCAGTACTTC. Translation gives CASNTGTQETQYF.

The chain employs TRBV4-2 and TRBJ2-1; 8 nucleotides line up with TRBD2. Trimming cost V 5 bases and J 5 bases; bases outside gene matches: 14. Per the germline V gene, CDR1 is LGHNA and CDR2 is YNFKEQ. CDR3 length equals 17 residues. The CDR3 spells CASSSHRASGSNNEQFF. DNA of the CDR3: TGTGCCAGCAGCTCACACAGGGCAAGCGGGAGTAACAATGAGCAGTTCTTC.

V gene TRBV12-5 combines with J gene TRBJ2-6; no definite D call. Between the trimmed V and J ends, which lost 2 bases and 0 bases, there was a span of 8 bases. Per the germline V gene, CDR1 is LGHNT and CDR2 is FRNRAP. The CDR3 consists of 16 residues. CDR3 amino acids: CASGLTDNSGANVLTF. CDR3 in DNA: TGTGCTAGTGGTTTGACAGACAACTCTGGGGCCAACGTCCTGACTTTC.

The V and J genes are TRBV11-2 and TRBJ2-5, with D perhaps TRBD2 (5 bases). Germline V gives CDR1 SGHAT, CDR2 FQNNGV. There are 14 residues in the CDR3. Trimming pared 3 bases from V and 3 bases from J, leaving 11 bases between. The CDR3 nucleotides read TGTGCCAGCAGCTTTCTCGGGATGGAAGAGACCCAGTACTTC. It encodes CASSFLGMEETQYF.

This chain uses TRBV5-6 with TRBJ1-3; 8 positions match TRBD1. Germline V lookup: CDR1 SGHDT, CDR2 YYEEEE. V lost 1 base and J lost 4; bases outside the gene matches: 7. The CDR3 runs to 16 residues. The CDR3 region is CASSLLPGGGGNTIYF. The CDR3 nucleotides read TGTGCCAGCAGCTTGCTTCCAGGGGGCGGAGGAAACACCATATATTTT.

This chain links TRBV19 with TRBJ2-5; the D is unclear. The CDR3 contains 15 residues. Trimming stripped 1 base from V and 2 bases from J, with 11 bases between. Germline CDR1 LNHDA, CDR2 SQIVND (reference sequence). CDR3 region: CASSIGQLPQETQYF. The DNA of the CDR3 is TGTGCCAGTAGTATAGGACAACTGCCGCAAGAGACCCAGTACTTC.

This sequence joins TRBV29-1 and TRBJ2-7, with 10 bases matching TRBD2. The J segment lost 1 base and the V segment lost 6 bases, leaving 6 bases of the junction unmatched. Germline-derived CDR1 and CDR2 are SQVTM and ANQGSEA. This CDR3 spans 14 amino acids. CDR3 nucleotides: TGCAGCGTGGGACGGACTAGCGGTTCCTACGAGCAGTACTTC. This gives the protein CSVGRTSGSYEQYF.